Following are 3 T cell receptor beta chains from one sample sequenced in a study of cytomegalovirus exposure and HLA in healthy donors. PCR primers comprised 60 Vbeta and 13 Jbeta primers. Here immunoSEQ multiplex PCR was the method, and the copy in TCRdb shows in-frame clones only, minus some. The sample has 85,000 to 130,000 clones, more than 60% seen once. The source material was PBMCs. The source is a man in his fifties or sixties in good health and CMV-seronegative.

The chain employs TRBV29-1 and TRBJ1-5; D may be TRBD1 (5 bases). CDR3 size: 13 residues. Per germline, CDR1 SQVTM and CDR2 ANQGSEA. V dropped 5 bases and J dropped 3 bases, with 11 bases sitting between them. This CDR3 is CSVRGGFNQPQHF. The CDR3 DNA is TGCAGCGTTCGGGGGGGATTCAATCAGCCCCAGCATTTT.

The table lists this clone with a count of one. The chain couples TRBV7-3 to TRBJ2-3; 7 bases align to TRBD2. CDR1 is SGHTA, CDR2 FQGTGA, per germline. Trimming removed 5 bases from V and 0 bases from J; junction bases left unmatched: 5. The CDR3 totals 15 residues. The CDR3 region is CASSTGTTSTDTQYF. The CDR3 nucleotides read TGTGCCAGCAGCACTGGGACTACTAGCACAGATACGCAGTATTTT.

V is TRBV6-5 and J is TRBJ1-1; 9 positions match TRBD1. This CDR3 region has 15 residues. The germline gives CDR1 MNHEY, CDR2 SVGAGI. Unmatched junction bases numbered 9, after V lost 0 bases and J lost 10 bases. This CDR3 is CASSYSVPGQGVAFF. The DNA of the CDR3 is TGTGCCAGCAGTTACTCAGTTCCGGGACAGGGCGTAGCTTTCTTT.